This TCR beta chain was recorded in a study of chemoradiotherapy in HPV16-positive cancers. The wider study: A couple of HPV16-positive patients' cells yielded candidate HPV-specific clones and common motifs.

General observations from the study: Only a couple of HPV16-positive patients supplied the functional HPV-specificity definition. For HPV16-positive patients, expanding HPV-responsive T cells associated with longer recurrence-free survival. Non-HPV-specific T cells did not expand in tumors during treatment, whereas candidate HPV-specific clones and E7-related motifs did.

The CDR3 sequence is 13 residues long. Trimming cost V 0 bases and J 10 bases, with 13 bases left between them. Germline V gene sequence: CDR1 SGDLS, CDR2 YYNGEE. TCRdb keeps only in-frame clones here, not all; method: immunoSEQ multiplex PCR. This table holds around 8,100 clones, around nine tenths found once. This clone appeared a single time. As yet, its antigen is unknown. This TCR came from a human donor with HPV-associated anogenital cancer. Sequences were derived from blood, sampled from a patient who underwent chemoradiotherapy. This chain uses TRBV9 with TRBJ1-1, with a possible D match to TRBD1 (6 bases). In DNA form, the CDR3 reads TGTGCCAGCAGCGTAGATGGGGGGGCTCGAGCTTTCTTT. It codes for CASSVDGGARAFF.